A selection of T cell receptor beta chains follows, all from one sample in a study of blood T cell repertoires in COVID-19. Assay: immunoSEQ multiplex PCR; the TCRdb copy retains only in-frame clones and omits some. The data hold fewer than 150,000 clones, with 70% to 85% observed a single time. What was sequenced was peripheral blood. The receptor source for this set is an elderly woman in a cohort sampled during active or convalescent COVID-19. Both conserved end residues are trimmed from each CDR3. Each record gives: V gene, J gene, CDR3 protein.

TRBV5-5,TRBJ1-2,ASNIQGSDPGYT
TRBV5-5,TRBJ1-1,ASSPWGPEAF
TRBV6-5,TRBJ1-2,ASSPVRGGGGYT
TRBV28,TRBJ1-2,ASSLGQPGGHGYT
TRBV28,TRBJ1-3,ASRPMGQGEGNTIY
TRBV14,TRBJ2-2,ASSQVRTGELF
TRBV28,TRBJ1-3,ASRSGGSSGNTIY
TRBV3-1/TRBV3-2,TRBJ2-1,ASSQARGGEF
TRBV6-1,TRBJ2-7,ASSERTPGHPVYLYEQY
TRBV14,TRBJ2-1,ASSRMGSNNEQF
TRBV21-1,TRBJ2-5,ASSLYPGTGGWETQY
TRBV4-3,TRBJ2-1,ASSLRGASSYNEQF
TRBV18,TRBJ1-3,ASSPSPTSSGNTIY
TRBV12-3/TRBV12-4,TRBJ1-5,ASSLQDSQPQH
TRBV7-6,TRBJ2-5,ASSLGLRDSAY
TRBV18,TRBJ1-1,ASSPSRDPVMNTEAF
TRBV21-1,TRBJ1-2,ASTESKGECKYGYT
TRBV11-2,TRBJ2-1,ASSPGTVYRVYNEQF
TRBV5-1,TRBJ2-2,ASGLAGGPETGELF
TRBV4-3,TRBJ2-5,ASSHQLAGERITQY
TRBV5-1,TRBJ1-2,ASSFQSNIPCYT
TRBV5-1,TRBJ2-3,ASSQGGRDTDTQY
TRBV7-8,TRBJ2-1,ASSPGLAGFAWNEQF
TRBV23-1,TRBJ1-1,ASSQSYRRCTEAF
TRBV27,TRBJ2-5,ASSAWDRQETQY